The clone carrying this T cell receptor (beta chain) was seen ten or more times. Its antigen is currently unknown. The data were obtained in a study of T cells in Graves' hyperthyroidism and ophthalmopathy. Findings of the study overall: Blood shared most expanded thyroid clonotypes above 0.001. Classification by a 13 V-J model distinguished ophthalmopathy from stable hyperthyroidism.

The V end was cut by 7 bases, the J end by 8 bases, with 12 bases between. CDR1 and CDR2 from the germline V gene are MDHEN and SYDVKM. The CDR3 is made up of 12 amino acids. These patients, aged 18 to 65, had recently diagnosed hyperthyroidism lasting under 2 months. TCR beta CDR3 sequences were amplified from RNA transcripts. Primed by the HTBI set, a first-round RT-PCR was run on the TCR CDR3. TCRdb itself ran the multiplex PCR reads through MiXCR, one entry per CDR3 protein. The table lists 370,000 or so distinct CDR3 sequences, 15% to 17% of them singletons. V and J are TRBV28 and TRBJ1-5, with a weak D call TRBD1 (5 bases). The source of this sequence is a woman in her late teens or twenties with Graves' hyperthyroidism that later progressed to Graves' ophthalmopathy. Sequencing was performed on blood. CDR3 nucleotides: TGTGCCAGCACCATAAGGGGAGAGCCCCAGCATTTT. Protein sequence: CASTIRGEPQHF.